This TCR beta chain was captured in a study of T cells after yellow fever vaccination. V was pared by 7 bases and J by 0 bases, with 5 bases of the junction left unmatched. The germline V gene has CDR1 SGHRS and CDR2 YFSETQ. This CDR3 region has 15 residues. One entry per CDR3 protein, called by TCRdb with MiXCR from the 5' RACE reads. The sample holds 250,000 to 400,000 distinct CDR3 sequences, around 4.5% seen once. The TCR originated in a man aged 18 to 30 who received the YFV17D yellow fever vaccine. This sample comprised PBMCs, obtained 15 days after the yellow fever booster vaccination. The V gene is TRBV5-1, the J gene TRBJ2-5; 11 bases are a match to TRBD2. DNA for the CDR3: TGCGCCAGCGACGAGGGACTAGCGGACCAAGAGACCCAGTACTTC. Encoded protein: CASDEGLADQETQYF.